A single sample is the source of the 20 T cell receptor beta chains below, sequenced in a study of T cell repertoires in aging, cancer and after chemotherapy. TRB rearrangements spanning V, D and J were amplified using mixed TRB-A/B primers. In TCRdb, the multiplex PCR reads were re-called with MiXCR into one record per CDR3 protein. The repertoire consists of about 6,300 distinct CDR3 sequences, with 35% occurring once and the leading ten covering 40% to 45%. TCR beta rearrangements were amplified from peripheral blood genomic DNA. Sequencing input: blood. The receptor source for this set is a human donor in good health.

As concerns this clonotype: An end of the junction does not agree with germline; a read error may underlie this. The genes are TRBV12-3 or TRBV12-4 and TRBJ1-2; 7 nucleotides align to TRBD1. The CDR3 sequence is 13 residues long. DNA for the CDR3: TGTGCTAGCAGTTTAGGGGGCGCGGGTGGCTACACCTTC. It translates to CASSLGGAGGYTF.

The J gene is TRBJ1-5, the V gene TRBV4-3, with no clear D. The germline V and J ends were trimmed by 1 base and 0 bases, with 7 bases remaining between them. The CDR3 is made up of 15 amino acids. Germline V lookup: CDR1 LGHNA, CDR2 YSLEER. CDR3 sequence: CASSQGGNSNQPQHF. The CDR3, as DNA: TGCGCCAGCAGCCAAGGAGGGAATAGCAATCAGCCCCAGCATTTT.

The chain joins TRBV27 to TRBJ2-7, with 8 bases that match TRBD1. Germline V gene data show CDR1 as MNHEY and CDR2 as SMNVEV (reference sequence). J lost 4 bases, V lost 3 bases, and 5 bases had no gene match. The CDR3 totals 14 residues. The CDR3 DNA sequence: TGTGCCAGCAGTTTGCAGGGGGCGCTTTACGAGCAGTACTTC. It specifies CASSLQGALYEQYF.

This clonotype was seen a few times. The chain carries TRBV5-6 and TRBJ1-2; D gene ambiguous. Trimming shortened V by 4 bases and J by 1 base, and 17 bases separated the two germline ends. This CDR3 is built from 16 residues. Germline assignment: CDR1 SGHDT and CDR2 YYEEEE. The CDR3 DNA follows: TGTGCCAGCAGCCACCAGGACGGCGACTTTAACTATGGCTACACCTTC. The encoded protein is CASSHQDGDFNYGYTF.

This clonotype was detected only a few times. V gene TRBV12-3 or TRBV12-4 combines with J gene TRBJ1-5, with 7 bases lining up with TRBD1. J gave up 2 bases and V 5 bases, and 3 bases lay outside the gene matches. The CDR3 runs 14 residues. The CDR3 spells CASSPGQRNQPQHF. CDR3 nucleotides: TGTGCCAGCAGTCCGGGACAGCGCAATCAGCCCCAGCATTTT.

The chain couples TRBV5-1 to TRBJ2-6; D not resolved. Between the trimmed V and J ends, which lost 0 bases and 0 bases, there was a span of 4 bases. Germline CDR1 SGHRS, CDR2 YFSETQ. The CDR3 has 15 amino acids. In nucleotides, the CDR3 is TGCGCCAGCAGCTTGGCGGCCTCTGGGGCCAACGTCCTGACTTTC. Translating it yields CASSLAASGANVLTF.

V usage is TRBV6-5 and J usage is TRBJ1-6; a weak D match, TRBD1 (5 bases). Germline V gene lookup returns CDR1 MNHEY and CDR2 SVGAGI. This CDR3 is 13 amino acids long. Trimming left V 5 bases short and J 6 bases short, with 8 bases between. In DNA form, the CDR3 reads TGTGCCAGCAGTGACCAGGGTAATTCACCCCTCCACTTT. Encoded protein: CASSDQGNSPLHF.

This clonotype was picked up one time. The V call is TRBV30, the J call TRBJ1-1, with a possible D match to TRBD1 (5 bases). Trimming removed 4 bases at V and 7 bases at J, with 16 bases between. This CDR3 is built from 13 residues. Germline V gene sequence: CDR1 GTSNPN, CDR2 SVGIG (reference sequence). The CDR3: CAWTREGKGEAFF. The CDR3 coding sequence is TGTGCCTGGACCAGGGAGGGTAAGGGTGAAGCTTTCTTT.

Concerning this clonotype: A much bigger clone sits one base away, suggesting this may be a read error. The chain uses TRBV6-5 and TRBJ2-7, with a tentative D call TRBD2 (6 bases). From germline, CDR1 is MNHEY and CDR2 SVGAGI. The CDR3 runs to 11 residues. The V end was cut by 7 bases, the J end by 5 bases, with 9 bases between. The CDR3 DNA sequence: TGTGCCAGCATACTAGCTGACGAGCAGTACTTC. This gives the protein CASILADEQYF.

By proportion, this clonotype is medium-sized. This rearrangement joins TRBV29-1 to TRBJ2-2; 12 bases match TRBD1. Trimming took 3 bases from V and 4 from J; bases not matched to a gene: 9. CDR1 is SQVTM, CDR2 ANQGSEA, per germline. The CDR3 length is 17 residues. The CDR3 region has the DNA TGCAGCGTTGATGGGGACAGGGGGCTAGGGGGCACCGGGGAGCTGTTTTTT. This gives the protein CSVDGDRGLGGTGELFF.

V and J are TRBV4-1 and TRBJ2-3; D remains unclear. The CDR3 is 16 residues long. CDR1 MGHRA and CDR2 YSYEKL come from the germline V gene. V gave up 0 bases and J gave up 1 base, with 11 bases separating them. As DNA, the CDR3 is TGCGCCAGCAGCCAAGATCGGCTAGTAGGCACAGATACGCAGTATTTT. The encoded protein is CASSQDRLVGTDTQYF.

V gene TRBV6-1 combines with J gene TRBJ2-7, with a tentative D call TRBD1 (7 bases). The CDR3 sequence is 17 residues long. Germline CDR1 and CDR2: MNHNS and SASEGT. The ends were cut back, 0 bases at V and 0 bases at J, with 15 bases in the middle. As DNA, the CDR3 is TGTGCCAGCAGTGAAGCGCGGGACAGTTTCAGCTCCTACGAGCAGTACTTC. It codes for CASSEARDSFSSYEQYF.

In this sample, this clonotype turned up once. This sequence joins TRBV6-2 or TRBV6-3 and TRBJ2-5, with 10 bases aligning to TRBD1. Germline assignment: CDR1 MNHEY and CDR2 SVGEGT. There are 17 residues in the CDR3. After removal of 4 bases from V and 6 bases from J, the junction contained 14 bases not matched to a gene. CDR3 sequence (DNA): TGTGCCAGCAGTTCCCCCTATCTCACGACAGGGGGCCAGACCCAGTACTTC. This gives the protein CASSSPYLTTGGQTQYF.

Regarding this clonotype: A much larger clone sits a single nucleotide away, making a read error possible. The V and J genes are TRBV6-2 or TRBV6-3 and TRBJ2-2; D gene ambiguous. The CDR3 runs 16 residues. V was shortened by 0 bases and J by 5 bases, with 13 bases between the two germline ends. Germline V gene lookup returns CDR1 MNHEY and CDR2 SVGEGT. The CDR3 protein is CASSYSKQIRTGELFF. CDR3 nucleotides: TGTGCCAGCAGTTACTCCAAGCAAATCCGTACCGGGGAGCTGTTTTTT.

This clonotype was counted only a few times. The CDR3 protein is CATSDPSGGINTGELFF. In DNA form, the CDR3 reads TGTGCCACCAGTGACCCTAGCGGGGGGATTAACACCGGGGAGCTGTTTTTT. V is TRBV24-1 and J is TRBJ2-2; 11 positions match TRBD2. J was trimmed by 2 bases and V by 4 bases; bases with no gene match: 5. Germline V gives CDR1 KGHDR, CDR2 SFDVKD. The CDR3 totals 17 residues.

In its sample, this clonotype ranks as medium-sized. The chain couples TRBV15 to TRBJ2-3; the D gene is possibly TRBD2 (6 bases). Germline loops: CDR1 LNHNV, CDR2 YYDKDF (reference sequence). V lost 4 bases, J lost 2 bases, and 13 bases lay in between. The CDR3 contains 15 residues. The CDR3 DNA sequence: TGTGCCACCAGCATCGGTAGGGAGGTCACAGATACGCAGTATTTT. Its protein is CATSIGREVTDTQYF.

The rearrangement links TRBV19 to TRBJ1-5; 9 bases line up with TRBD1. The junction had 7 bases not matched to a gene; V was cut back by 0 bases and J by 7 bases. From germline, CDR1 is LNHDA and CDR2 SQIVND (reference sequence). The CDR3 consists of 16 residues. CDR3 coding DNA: TGTGCCAGTAGTATAGAACCCGGGACAGGGCGGCAGCCCCAGCATTTT. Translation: CASSIEPGTGRQPQHF.

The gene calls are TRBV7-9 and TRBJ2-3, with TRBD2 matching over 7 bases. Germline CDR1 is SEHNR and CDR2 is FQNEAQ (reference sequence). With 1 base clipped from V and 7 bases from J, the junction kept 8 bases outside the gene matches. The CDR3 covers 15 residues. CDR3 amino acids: CASSLDGGSLNTQYF. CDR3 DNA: TGTGCCAGCAGCTTAGACGGGGGGTCCTTGAATACGCAGTATTTT.

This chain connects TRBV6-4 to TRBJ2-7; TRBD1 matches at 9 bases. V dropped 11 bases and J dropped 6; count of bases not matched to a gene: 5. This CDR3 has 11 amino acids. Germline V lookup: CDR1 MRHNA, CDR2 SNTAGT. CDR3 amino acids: CAATGGFEQYF. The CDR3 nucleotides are TGTGCCGCTACAGGGGGCTTCGAGCAGTACTTC.

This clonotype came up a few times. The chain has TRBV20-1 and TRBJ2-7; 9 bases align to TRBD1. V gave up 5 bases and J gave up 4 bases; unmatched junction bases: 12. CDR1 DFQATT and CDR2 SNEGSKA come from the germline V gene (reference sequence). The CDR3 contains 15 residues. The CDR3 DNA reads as TGCAGTGCTGCCGGAGTTGGGACAGGGCGGTACGAGCAGTACTTC. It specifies CSAAGVGTGRYEQYF.